Listed here are 16 T cell receptor beta chains from one sample, sequenced in a study of blood T cells in healthy people across ages. Sample-barcoded 5' priming and a J-beta primer mix drove a second PCR of roughly 6 to 12 cycles. TCRdb ran MiXCR on the 5' RACE reads and lists one entry per CDR3 protein. Here the sample spans roughly 2 million distinct CDR3 sequences, just under 50% being singletons. The sequenced sample consisted of blood. These TCRs come from a woman aged 40 to 50 in good health.

The chain employs TRBV28 and TRBJ2-2, with 8 nucleotides matching TRBD1. V lost 1 base, J lost 6 bases, and 7 bases stayed unmatched. Germline V gene data show CDR1 as MDHEN and CDR2 as SYDVKM. CDR3 length: 16 residues. CDR3 nucleotides: TGTGCCAGCAGTTTATCTGGACAGGGAAGAGCCGGGGAGCTGTTTTTT. Translated: CASSLSGQGRAGELFF.

This chain links TRBV12-3 or TRBV12-4 with TRBJ2-3; D unresolved. The CDR3 consists of 13 residues. Trimming stripped 5 bases from V and 2 bases from J, with 8 bases between. This chain's CDR3 is CASSLPHTDTQYF. The CDR3 DNA follows: TGTGCCAGCAGTCTCCCCCACACAGATACGCAGTATTTT.

Turning to this clonotype: One end of the junction varies from germline; a read error may be responsible. The chain links TRBV5-1 to TRBJ2-6, with 7 bases matching TRBD1. CDR1 and CDR2 from the germline V gene are SGHRS and YFSETQ. The CDR3 is 14 residues long. This chain's CDR3 is CASHRGPGTNVLTF. CDR3 DNA sequence: TGCGCCAGCCACAGGGGTCCTGGGACCAACGTCTTGACTTTC.

This clonotype was observed a few times. V and J are TRBV10-3 and TRBJ2-7; TRBD1 is a possible D gene (6 bases). The V end lost 0 bases, the J end lost 6 bases, and 15 bases lay between the germline ends. Germline CDR1 is ENHRY and CDR2 is SYGVKD. This CDR3 spans 15 amino acids. The CDR3 bases are TGTGCCATCAGTGAGTCGCCGGTTAACAGGGCCGAGCAGTACTTC. Its translation: CAISESPVNRAEQYF.

The chain employs TRBV4-3 and TRBJ2-3; 8 positions agree with TRBD2. Germline V CDR1 and CDR2: LGHNA, YSLEER. The junction had 10 bases not matched to a gene; V was cut back by 0 bases and J by 5 bases. CDR3 length equals 17 residues. For the CDR3, the DNA is TGCGCCAGCAGCCAAGAAAGAGTCGGGAGGGGCAGAGATACGCAGTATTTT. Amino acids: CASSQERVGRGRDTQYF.

This sequence joins TRBV4-1 and TRBJ1-1, with 9 bases aligning to TRBD1. After removal of 1 base from V and 8 bases from J, the junction contained 11 bases not matched to a gene. Germline CDR1 is MGHRA and CDR2 is YSYEKL. The CDR3 sequence is 16 residues long. The CDR3 DNA reads as TGCGCCAGCAGCCAAGCCTACCAAACAGGGGGCAACGAAGCTTTCTTT. Protein: CASSQAYQTGGNEAFF.

This clonotype appeared a few times. The J gene is TRBJ2-7, the V gene TRBV28; D might be TRBD1 (6 bases). Trimming removed 6 bases from V and 2 bases from J, with 14 bases in between. Germline lookup yields CDR1 MDHEN and CDR2 SYDVKM. The CDR3 runs 14 residues. CDR3 protein: CASRPGTTTYEQYF. CDR3 DNA: TGTGCCAGCAGGCCCGGGACAACCACCTACGAGCAGTACTTC.

The chain links TRBV20-1 to TRBJ1-2; D remains ambiguous. The ends were cut back, 4 bases at V and 7 bases at J, with 19 bases in the middle. From germline, CDR1 is DFQATT and CDR2 SNEGSKA (reference sequence). This CDR3 spans 14 amino acids. The CDR3 DNA reads as TGCAGTGCTACTTTTAGGACCGGGCTATTTGGCTACACCTTC. It codes for CSATFRTGLFGYTF.

This clonotype was counted ten times or more. Germline and junction disagree at one end, which may indicate a read error. CDR3 DNA: TGTGCCAGCAGCTTAACAGGAACGGAGACCCAGTACTTC. Translated: CASSLTGTETQYF. The V gene is TRBV5-1, the J gene TRBJ2-5, with a tentative D call TRBD1 (5 bases). The germline V gene has CDR1 SGHRS and CDR2 YFSETQ. This CDR3 has 13 amino acids.

J is TRBJ2-1 and V is TRBV28; D is unresolved. The length of the CDR3 is 12 residues. Germline assignment: CDR1 MDHEN and CDR2 SYDVKM. Trimming stripped 7 bases from V and 6 bases from J, with 10 bases between. CDR3 in amino acids: CASNQNLNEQFF. The CDR3 DNA reads as TGTGCCAGCAACCAAAACCTCAATGAGCAGTTCTTC.

This clonotype has only a few counts. The rearrangement joins TRBV25-1 to TRBJ2-4; D gene uncertain. Germline CDR1 MGHDK, CDR2 SYGVNS. V gave up 3 bases and J gave up 0 bases, with 9 bases separating them. The CDR3 has 15 amino acids. CDR3 nucleotide sequence: TGTGCCAGCAGTGACCGGAGACTAGCCAAAAACATTCAGTACTTC. Translating gives CASSDRRLAKNIQYF.

This clonotype was found a few times. The V call is TRBV7-9, the J call TRBJ2-5; TRBD2 agrees at 9 bases. V dropped 9 bases and J dropped 5; count of bases not matched to a gene: 7. CDR3 length: 13 residues. Per the germline V gene, CDR1 is SEHNR and CDR2 is FQNEAQ (reference sequence). CDR3 sequence (DNA): TGTGCCAGATCTAGCGGGGATATGGAGACCCAGTACTTC. This gives the protein CARSSGDMETQYF.

This clonotype was found a few times. This chain joins TRBV20-1 and TRBJ2-3, with 10 bases that match TRBD2. There are 14 residues in the CDR3. Germline assignment: CDR1 DFQATT and CDR2 SNEGSKA (reference sequence). Losses at the gene ends were 5 bases for V and 3 bases for J; bases not matched to a gene: 5. The CDR3 nucleotides read TGCAGTGCTTCCACTAGCGGGGATACAGATACGCAGTATTTT. This gives the protein CSASTSGDTDTQYF.

This CDR3 reads CASSPPGRGANQPQHF. Written as DNA, the CDR3 is TGTGCCAGCTCACCACCGGGCAGGGGCGCTAATCAGCCCCAGCATTTT. The chain links TRBV18 to TRBJ1-5, with a weak D call TRBD1 (6 bases). Germline CDR1 and CDR2: KGHSH and LQKENI. V was shortened by 0 bases and J by 4 bases, with 13 bases between the two germline ends. The CDR3 loop spans 16 amino acids.

The chain recombines TRBV20-1 with TRBJ2-3, with D perhaps matching TRBD1 or TRBD2 (7 bases each). V lost 3 bases to trimming and J lost 7 bases, with 14 bases between them. CDR1 is DFQATT and CDR2 is SNEGSKA in the germline V gene (reference sequence). This CDR3 has 13 residues. The CDR3: CSARQGGVNTQYF. The CDR3 DNA is TGCAGTGCTAGGCAGGGGGGGGTGAATACGCAGTATTTT.

This clonotype has more than one count but fewer than ten. This may be a read error, as it is one base from a much larger clone. The J gene is TRBJ1-6, the V gene TRBV7-2; weak D call: TRBD1 (5 bases). The CDR3 length is 17 residues. V was pared by 5 bases and J by 10 bases, with 24 bases between. The germline V gene encodes CDR1 SGHTA and CDR2 FQGNSA. The CDR3 bases are TGTGCCAGCAGCCCCCCAGCCCCGGGAACAGGAGACTCACCCCTCCACTTT. This codes for CASSPPAPGTGDSPLHF.